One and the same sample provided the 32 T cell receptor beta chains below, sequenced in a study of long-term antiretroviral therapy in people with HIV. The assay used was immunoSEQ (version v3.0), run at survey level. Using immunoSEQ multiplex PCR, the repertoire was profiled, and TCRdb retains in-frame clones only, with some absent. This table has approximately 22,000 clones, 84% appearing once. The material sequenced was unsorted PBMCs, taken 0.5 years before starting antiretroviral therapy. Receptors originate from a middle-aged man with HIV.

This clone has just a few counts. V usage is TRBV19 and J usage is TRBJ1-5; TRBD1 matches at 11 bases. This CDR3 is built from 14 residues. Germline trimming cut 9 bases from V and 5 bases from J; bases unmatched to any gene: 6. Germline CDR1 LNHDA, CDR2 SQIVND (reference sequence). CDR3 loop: CASEGQGVHQPQHF. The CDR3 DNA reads TGTGCCAGCGAGGGACAGGGGGTGCATCAGCCCCAGCATTTT. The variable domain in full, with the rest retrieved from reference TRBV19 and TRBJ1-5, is DGGITQSPKYLFRKEGQNVTLSCEQNLNHDAMYWYRQDPGQGLRLIYYSQIVNDFQKGDIAEGYSVSREKKESFPLTVTSAQKNPTAFYLCASEGQGVHQPQHFGDGTRLSIL.

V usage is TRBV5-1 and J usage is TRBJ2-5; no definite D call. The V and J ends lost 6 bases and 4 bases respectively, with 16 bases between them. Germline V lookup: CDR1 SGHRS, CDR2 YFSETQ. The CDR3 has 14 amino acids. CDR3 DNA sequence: TGCGCCAGCACCCCCCTAAAGGTTGGAGAGACCCAGTACTTC. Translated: CASTPLKVGETQYF.

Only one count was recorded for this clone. The CDR3 DNA reads TGTGCCACCAGCTGGACAGGGGTCTCCTACAATGAGCAGTTCTTC. It codes for CATSWTGVSYNEQFF. The V gene is TRBV15, the J gene TRBJ2-1, with 9 bases fitting TRBD1. Unmatched junction bases numbered 2, after V lost 5 bases and J lost 0 bases. This CDR3 has 15 amino acids. Germline lookup yields CDR1 LNHNV and CDR2 YYDKDF (reference sequence).

The CDR3 bases are TGTGCCAGCAGCTTGCCACATATTAGGCAGGGGGCTTCTGGGGCCAACGTCCTGACTTTC. Residues: CASSLPHIRQGASGANVLTF. The gene calls are TRBV5-4 and TRBJ2-6; 8 bases line up with TRBD1. Germline values: CDR1 SGHNT, CDR2 YYREEE (reference sequence). The V gene end was trimmed by 1 base and the J gene end by 1 base; junction bases not matched to a gene: 13. The CDR3 extends over 20 amino acids.

The CDR3: CASSLRSGVGANVLTF. The CDR3 bases are TGTGCCAGCAGCTTAAGGAGCGGGGTCGGGGCCAACGTCCTGACTTTC. The gene calls are TRBV7-2 and TRBJ2-6, with TRBD2 matching 7 bases. J gave up 4 bases and V 2 bases, and 5 bases lay outside the gene matches. Germline-derived CDR1 and CDR2 are SGHTA and FQGNSA. There are 16 residues in the CDR3.

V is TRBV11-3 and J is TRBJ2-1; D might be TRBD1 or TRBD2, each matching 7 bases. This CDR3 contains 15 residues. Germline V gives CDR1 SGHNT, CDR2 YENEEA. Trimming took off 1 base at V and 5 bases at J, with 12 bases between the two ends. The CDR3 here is CASSLAGGGNNEQFF. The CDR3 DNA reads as TGTGCCAGCAGCTTAGCAGGGGGGGGAAACAATGAGCAGTTCTTC.

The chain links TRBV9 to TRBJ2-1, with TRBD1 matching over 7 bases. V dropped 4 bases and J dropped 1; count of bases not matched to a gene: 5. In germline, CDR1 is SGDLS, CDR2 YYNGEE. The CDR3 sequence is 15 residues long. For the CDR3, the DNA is TGTGCCAGCAGCTCCCGGGACAGATCCTACAATGAGCAGTTCTTC. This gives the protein CASSSRDRSYNEQFF.

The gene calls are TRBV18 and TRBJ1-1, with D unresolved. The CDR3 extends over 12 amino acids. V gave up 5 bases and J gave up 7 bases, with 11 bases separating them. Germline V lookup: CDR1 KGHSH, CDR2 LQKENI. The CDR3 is CASSSTAYEAFF. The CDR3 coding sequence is TGTGCCAGCTCATCCACAGCGTATGAAGCTTTCTTT.

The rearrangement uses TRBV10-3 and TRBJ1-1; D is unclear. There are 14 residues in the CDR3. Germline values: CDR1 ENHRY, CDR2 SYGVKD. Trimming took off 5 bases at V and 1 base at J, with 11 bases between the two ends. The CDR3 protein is CAISSGIGNTEAFF. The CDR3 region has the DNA TGTGCCATCAGTTCCGGGATCGGGAACACTGAAGCTTTCTTT.

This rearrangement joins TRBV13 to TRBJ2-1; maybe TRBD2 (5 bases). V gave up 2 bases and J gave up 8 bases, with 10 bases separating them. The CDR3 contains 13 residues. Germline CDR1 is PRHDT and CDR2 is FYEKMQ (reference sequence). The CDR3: CASSLRGLDEQFF. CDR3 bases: TGTGCCAGCAGCTTACGAGGGCTGGATGAGCAGTTCTTC.

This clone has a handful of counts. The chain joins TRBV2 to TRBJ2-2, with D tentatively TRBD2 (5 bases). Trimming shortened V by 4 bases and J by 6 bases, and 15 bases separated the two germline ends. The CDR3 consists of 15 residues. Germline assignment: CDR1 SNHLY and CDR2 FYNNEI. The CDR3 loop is CASSAGSVAPGELFF. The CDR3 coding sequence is TGTGCCAGCAGTGCGGGGTCTGTAGCCCCCGGGGAGCTGTTTTTT.

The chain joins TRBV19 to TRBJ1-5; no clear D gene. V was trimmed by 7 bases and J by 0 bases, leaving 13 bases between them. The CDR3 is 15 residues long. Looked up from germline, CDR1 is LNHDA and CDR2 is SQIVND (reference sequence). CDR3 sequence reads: CASTPAGYSNQPQHF. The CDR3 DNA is TGTGCCAGTACCCCAGCGGGGTATAGCAATCAGCCCCAGCATTTT.

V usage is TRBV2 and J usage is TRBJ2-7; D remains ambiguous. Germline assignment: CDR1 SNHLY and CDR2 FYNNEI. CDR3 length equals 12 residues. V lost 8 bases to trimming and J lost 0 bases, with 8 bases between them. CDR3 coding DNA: TGTGCCAGCTACGGATTCTCCTACGAGCAGTACTTC. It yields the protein CASYGFSYEQYF.

The CDR3 protein is CGSGGTDTQYF. CDR3 DNA: TGCGGCTCGGGAGGCACAGATACGCAGTATTTT. V is TRBV20-1 and J is TRBJ2-3; a possible D gene is TRBD2 (6 bases). The CDR3 sequence is 11 residues long. Germline V gene sequence: CDR1 DFQATT, CDR2 SNEGSKA (reference sequence).

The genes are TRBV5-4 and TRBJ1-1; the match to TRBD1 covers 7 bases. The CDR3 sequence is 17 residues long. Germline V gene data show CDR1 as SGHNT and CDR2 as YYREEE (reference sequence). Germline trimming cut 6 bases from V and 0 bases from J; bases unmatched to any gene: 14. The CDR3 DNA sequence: TGTGCCAGCATCAAGATGGGGACAGTCGCTTTGAACACTGAAGCTTTCTTT. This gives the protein CASIKMGTVALNTEAFF. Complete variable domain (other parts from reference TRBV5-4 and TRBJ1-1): ETGVTQSPTHLIKTRGQQVTLRCSSQSGHNTVSWYQQALGQGPQFIFQYYREEENGRGNFPPRFSGLQFPNYSSELNVNALELDDSALYLCASIKMGTVALNTEAFFGQGTRLTVV.

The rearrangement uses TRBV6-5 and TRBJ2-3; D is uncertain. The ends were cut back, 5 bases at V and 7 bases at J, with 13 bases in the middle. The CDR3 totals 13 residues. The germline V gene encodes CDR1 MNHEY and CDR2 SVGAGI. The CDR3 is CASSLDSMNTQYF. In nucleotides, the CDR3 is TGTGCCAGCAGTCTTGACTCGATGAATACGCAGTATTTT.

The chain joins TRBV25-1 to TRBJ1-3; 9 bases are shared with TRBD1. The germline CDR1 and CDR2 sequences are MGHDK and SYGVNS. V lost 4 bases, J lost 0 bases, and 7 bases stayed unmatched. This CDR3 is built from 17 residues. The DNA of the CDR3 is TGTGCCAGCAGTGGCCGAACAGGGGGCCGCTCTGGAAACACCATATATTTT. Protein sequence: CASSGRTGGRSGNTIYF.

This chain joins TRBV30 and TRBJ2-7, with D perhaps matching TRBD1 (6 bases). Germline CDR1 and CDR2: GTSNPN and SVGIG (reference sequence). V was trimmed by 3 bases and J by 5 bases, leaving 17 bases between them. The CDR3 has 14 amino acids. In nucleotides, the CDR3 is TGTGCCTGGAGCCTTTACAGGGATCCCGACGAGCAGTACTTC. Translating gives CAWSLYRDPDEQYF. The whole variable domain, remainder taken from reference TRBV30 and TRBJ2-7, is SQTIHQWPATLVQPVGSPLSLECTVEGTSNPNLYWYRQAAGRGLQLLFYSVGIGQISSEVPQNLSASRPQDRQFILSSKKLLLSDSGFYLCAWSLYRDPDEQYFGPGTRLTVT.

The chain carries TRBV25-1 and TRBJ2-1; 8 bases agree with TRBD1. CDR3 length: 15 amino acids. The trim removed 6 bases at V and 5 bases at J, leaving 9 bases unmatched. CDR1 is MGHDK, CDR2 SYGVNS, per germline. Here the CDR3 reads CASSAWTGFDNEQFF. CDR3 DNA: TGTGCCAGCAGCGCCTGGACAGGGTTCGACAATGAGCAGTTCTTC.

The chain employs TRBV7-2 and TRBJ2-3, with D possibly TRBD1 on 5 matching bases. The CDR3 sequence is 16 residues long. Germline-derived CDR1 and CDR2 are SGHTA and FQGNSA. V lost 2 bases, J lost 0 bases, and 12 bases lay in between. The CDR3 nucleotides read TGTGCCAGCAGCTTACTACGTCAGGGAAGCACAGATACGCAGTATTTT. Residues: CASSLLRQGSTDTQYF.

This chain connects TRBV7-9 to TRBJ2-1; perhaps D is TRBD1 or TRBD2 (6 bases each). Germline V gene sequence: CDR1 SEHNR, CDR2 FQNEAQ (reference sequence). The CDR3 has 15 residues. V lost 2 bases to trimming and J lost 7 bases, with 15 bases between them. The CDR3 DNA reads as TGTGCCAGCAGCTTATGGGGGGCGGCCGGTAATGAGCAGTTCTTC. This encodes CASSLWGAAGNEQFF.

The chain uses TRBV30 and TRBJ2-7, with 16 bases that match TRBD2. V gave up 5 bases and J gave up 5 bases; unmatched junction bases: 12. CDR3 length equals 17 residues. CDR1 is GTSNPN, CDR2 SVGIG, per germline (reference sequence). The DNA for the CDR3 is TGTGCCTGGGCTACCGGGACTAGCGGGGGGGCCTCTGACGAGCAGTACTTC. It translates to CAWATGTSGGASDEQYF.

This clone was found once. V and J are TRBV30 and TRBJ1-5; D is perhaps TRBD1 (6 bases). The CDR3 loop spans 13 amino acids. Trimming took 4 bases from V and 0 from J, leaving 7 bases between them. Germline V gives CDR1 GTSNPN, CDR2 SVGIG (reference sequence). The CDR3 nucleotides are TGTGCCTGGACAGGGGATAGCAATCAGCCCCAGCATTTT. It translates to CAWTGDSNQPQHF.

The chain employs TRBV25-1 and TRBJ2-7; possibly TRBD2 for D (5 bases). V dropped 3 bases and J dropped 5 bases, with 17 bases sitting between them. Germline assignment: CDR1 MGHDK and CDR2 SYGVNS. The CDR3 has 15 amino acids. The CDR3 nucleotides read TGTGCCAGCAGTGAGGGATTGACTAATATCGACGAGCAGTACTTC. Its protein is CASSEGLTNIDEQYF.

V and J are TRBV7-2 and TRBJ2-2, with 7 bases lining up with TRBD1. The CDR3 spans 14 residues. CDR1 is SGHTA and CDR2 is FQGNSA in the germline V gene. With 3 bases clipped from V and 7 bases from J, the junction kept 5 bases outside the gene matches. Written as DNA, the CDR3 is TGTGCCAGCAGCTTCCGACAGGGCTTCGGGGAGCTGTTTTTT. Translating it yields CASSFRQGFGELFF.

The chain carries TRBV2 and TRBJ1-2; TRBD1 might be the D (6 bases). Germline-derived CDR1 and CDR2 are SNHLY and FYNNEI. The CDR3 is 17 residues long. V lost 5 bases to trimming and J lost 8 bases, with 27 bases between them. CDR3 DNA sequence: TGTGCCAGCAGTTTTTTGGAACCGGGGACACCGTTCGGGGGCTACACCTTC. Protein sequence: CASSFLEPGTPFGGYTF.

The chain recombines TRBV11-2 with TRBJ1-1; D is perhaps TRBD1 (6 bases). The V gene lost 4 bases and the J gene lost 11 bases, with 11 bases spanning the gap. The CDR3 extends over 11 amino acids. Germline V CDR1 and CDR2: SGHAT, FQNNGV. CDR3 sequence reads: CASSSRDKAFF. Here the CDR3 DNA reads TGTGCCAGCAGCTCCCGGGACAAGGCTTTCTTT.

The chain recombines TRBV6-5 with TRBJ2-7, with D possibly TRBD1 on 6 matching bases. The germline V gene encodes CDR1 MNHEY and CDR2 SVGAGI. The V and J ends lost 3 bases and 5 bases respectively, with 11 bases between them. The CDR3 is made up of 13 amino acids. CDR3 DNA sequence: TGTGCCAGCAGTTATGGGGGCGAGAACGAGCAGTACTTC. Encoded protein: CASSYGGENEQYF.

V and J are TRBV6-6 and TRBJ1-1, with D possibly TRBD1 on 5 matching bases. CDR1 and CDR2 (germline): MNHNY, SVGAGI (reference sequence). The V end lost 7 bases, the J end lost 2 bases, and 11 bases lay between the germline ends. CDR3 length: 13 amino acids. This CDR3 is CASTRAVNTEAFF. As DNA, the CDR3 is TGTGCCAGCACCAGGGCAGTAAACACTGAAGCTTTCTTT.

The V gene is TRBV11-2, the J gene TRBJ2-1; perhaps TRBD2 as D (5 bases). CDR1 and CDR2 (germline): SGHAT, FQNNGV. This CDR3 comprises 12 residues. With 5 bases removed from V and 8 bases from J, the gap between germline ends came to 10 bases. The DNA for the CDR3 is TGTGCCAGCAGCCGGACTCGGGATGAGCAGTTCTTC. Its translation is CASSRTRDEQFF. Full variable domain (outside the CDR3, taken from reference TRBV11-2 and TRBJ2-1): EAGVAQSPRYKIIEKRQSVAFWCNPISGHATLYWYQQILGQGPKLLIQFQNNGVVDDSQLPKDRFSAERLKGVDSTLKIQPAKLEDSAVYLCASSRTRDEQFFGPGTRLTVL.

The CDR3 nucleotides are TGCGCCAGCAGCCCTGTAGGACAGGGGGGCCACTATGGCTACACCTTC. Residues: CASSPVGQGGHYGYTF. The chain recombines TRBV5-1 with TRBJ1-2, with TRBD1 matching over 10 bases. CDR1 is SGHRS, CDR2 YFSETQ, per germline. V gave up 4 bases and J gave up 3 bases; unmatched junction bases: 9. The CDR3 is 16 residues long.

CDR3 sequence: CASSIAPYGYTF. CDR3 in DNA: TGTGCCAGTAGTATCGCCCCCTATGGCTACACCTTC. The chain couples TRBV19 to TRBJ1-2; no firm D call. This CDR3 contains 12 residues. Trimming stripped 3 bases from V and 4 bases from J, with 6 bases between. Germline loops: CDR1 LNHDA, CDR2 SQIVND (reference sequence). Variable domain in full (rest from reference TRBV19 and TRBJ1-2): DGGITQSPKYLFRKEGQNVTLSCEQNLNHDAMYWYRQDPGQGLRLIYYSQIVNDFQKGDIAEGYSVSREKKESFPLTVTSAQKNPTAFYLCASSIAPYGYTFGSGTRLTVV.